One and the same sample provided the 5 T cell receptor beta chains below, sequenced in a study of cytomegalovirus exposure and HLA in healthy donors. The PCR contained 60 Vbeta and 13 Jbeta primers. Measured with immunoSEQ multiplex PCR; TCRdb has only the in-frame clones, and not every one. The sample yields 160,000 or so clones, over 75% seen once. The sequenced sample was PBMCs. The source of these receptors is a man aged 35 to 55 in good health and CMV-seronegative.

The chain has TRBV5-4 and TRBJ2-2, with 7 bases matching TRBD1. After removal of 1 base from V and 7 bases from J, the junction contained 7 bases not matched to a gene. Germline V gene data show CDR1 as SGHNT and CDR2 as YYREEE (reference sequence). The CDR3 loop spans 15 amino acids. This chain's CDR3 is CASSLRQGLVGELFF. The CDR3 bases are TGTGCCAGCAGCTTGAGACAGGGTCTCGTCGGGGAGCTGTTTTTT. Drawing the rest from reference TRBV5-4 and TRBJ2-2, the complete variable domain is ETGVTQSPTHLIKTRGQQVTLRCSSQSGHNTVSWYQQALGQGPQFIFQYYREEENGRGNFPPRFSGLQFPNYSSELNVNALELDDSALYLCASSLRQGLVGELFFGEGSRLTVL.

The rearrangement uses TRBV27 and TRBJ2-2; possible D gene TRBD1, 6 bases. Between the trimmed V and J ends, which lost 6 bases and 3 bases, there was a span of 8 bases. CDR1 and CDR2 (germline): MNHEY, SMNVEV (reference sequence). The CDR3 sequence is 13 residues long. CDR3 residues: CASSRTDTGELFF. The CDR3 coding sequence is TGTGCCAGCAGCCGGACAGACACCGGGGAGCTGTTTTTT.

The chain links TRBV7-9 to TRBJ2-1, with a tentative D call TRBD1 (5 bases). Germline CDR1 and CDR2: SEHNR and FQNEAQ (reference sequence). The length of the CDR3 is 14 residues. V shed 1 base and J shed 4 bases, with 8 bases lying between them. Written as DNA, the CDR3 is TGTGCCAGCAGCTTAGTTACAGGATACAATGAGCAGTTCTTC. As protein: CASSLVTGYNEQFF.

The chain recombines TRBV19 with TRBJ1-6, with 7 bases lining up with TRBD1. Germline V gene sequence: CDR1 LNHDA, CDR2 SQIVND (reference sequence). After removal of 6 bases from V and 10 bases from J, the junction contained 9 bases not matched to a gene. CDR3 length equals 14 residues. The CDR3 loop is CASRVDRVGSPLHF. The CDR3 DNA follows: TGTGCCAGTAGGGTAGACAGGGTAGGCTCACCCCTCCACTTT.

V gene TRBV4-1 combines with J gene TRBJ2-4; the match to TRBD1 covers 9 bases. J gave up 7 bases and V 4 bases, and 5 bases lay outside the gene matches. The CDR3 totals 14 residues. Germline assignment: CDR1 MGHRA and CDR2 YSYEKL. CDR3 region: CASSRDRVDNIQYF. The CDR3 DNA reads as TGCGCCAGCAGCCGGGACAGGGTGGACAACATTCAGTACTTC.